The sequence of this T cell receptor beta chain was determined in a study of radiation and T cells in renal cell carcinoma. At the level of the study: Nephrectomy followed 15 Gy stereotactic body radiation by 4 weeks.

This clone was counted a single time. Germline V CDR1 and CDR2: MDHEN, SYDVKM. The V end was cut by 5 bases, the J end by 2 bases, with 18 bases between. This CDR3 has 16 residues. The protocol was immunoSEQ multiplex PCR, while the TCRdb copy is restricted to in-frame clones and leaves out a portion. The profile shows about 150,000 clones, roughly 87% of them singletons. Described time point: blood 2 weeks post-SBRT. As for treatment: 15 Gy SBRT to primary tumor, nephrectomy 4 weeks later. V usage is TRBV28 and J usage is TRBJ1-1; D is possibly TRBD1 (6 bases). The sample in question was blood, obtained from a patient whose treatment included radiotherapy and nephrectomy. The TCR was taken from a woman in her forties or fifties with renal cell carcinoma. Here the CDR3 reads CASSLVRGAPNTEAFF. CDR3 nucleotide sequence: TGTGCCAGCAGTCTGGTCCGGGGGGCCCCTAACACTGAAGCTTTCTTT.